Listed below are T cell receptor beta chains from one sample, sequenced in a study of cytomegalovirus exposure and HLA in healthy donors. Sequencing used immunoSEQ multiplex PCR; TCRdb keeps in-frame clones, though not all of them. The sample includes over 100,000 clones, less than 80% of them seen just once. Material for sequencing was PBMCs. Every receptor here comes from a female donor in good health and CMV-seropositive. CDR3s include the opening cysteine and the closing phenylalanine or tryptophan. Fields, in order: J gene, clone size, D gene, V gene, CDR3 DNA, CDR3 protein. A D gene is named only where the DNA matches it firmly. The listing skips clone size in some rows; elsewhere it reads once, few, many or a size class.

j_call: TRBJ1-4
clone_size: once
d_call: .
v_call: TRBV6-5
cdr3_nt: TGTGCCAGCAGTTACCTGGGGGGAAATGAAAAACTGTTTTTT
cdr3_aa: CASSYLGGNEKLFF

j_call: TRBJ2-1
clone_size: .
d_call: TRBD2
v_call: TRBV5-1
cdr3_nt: TGCGCCAGCAGCTTTAGGAGCGGGGCGACTGTGAATGAGCAGTTCTTC
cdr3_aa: CASSFRSGATVNEQFF

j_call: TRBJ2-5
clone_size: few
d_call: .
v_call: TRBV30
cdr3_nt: TGTGCCTGGAGAGATCAGGGGGAGACCCAGTACTTC
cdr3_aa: CAWRDQGETQYF

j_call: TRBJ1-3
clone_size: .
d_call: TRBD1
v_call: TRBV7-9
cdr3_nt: TGTTCCAGCAGCTTAGACACCGGGACAGACTCTGGAAACACCATATATTTT
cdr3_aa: CSSSLDTGTDSGNTIYF

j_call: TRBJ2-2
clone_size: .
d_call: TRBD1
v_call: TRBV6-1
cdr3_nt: TGTGCCAGCAGTGACGCAGGGGGCGTTACGAACACCGGGGAGCTGTTTTTT
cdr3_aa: CASSDAGGVTNTGELFF

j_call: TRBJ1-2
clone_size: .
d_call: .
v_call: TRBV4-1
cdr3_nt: TGCGCCAGCAGCCAAGAAGCACGACTTCCAATTGGCTACACCTTC
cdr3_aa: CASSQEARLPIGYTF

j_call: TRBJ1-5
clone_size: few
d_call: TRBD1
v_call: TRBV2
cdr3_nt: TGTGCCAGCAGTGTCGGTCAGGGGGCAAATCAGCCCCAGCATTTT
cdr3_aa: CASSVGQGANQPQHF

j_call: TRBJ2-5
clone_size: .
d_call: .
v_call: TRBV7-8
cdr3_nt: TGTGCCAGCAGCTCAGGGAACCAAGAGACCCAGTACTTC
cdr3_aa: CASSSGNQETQYF

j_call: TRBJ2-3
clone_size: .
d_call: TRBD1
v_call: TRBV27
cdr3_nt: TGTGCCAGCAGGACAGGGCAGACTAGCACAGATACGCAGTATTTT
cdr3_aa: CASRTGQTSTDTQYF

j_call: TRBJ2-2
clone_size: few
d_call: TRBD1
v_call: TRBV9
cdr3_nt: TGTGCCAGCAGCGTAGTACAGGGGAACGGGGAGCTGTTTTTT
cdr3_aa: CASSVVQGNGELFF

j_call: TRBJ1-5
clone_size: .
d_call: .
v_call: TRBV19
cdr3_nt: TGTGCCAGTAGTATACCCGGCAGGGATCAGCCCCAGCATTTT
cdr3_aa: CASSIPGRDQPQHF

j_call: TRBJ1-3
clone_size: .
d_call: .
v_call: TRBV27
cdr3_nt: TGTGCCAGCAGTTCCCGGTCCCCGTACTCTGGAAACACCATATATTTT
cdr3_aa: CASSSRSPYSGNTIYF

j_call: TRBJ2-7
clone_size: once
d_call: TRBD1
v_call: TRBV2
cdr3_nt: TGTGCCAGCAGAGGGACAGGGTGGGACGAGCAGTACTTC
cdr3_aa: CASRGTGWDEQYF

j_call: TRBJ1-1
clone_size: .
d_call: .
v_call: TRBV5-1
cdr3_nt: TGCGCCAGCAGCTTGCACGGTAACACTGAAGCTTTCTTT
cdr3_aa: CASSLHGNTEAFF

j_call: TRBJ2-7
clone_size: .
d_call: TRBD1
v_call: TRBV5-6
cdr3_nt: TGTGCCAGCAGCTTGTGGGGGACAGCCTCCTACGAGCAGTACTTC
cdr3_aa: CASSLWGTASYEQYF

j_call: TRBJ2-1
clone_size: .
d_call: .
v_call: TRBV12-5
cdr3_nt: TGTGCTAGTGGTTTGCCCCCCTCTAGCTACAATGAGCAGTTCTTC
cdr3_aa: CASGLPPSSYNEQFF

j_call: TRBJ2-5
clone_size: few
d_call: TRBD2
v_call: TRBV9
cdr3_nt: TGTGCCAGCAGCGGAGCGGGAGGGCCGGTGGAGACCCAGTACTTC
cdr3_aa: CASSGAGGPVETQYF